These 2 T cell receptor beta chains share one sample of origin, sequenced in a study of CD8 T cells in ankylosing spondylitis. TCRdb re-derived calls from the 5' RACE reads in MiXCR, one entry per CDR3 protein. The sample holds approximately 100,000 distinct CDR3 sequences; nearly 25% are singletons and the top ten take about 12%. The specimen sequenced was synovial fluid, either unsorted or a sorted T cell fraction (not recorded which). These receptors all come from a male donor with ankylosing spondylitis.

The chain uses TRBV15 and TRBJ2-4; a possible D gene is TRBD2 (6 bases). The CDR3 has 16 amino acids. The V end was cut by 1 base, the J end by 3 bases, with 13 bases between. Germline CDR1 is LNHNV and CDR2 is YYDKDF (reference sequence). CDR3 nucleotide sequence: TGTGCCACCAGCAGAGGCGGGACGTTAGTCAAAAACATTCAGTACTTC. Its protein is CATSRGGTLVKNIQYF.

V and J are TRBV20-1 and TRBJ2-1; TRBD2 aligns across 11 bases. The CDR3 is 15 residues long. Germline CDR1 reads DFQATT; CDR2 reads SNEGSKA (reference sequence). V gave up 5 bases and J gave up 5 bases; unmatched junction bases: 8. This CDR3 is CSAFRLAGSHNEQFF. Written as DNA, the CDR3 is TGCAGTGCTTTCAGACTAGCGGGATCTCACAATGAGCAGTTCTTC.